The clone carrying this T cell receptor beta chain has at least ten counts. Antigen unknown. The library was designed around alpha chains, so this beta chain is a stray read whose abundance carries little weight. Trimming pared 0 bases from V and 8 bases from J, leaving 8 bases between. Germline assignment: CDR1 SGHRS and CDR2 YFSETQ. This CDR3 is built from 12 residues. TCR cDNA molecules each had a unique molecular identifier. TCRdb reanalysed the 5' RACE reads using MiXCR and keeps one entry per CDR3 protein. This table has about 18,000 distinct CDR3 sequences, approximately 9.5% appearing once. The time point here: sample taken at primary tumor resection. The donors comprised about 65 untreated early-stage non-small cell lung cancer patients. Whole RNA, isolated from tumor, nontumor lung or frozen PBMC, was sequenced without prior sorting. The data belong to a study of spatial heterogeneity in lung cancer.

Whole-study results and caveats: The authors estimated that approximately 6.3% of tumor T cells were covered for alpha chains and more than 11% for beta chains. One measure, the expanded intratumoral alpha and beta TCR count, tracked tumor mutation counts.

The chain employs TRBV5-1 and TRBJ1-1, with D unclear. The sequence derives from a female donor with early-stage non-small cell lung cancer. Source: lung tumor tissue, taken at surgery. The CDR3 region has the DNA TGCGCCAGCAGCTTGGATCAAGGGGAAGCTTTCTTT. This encodes CASSLDQGEAFF.